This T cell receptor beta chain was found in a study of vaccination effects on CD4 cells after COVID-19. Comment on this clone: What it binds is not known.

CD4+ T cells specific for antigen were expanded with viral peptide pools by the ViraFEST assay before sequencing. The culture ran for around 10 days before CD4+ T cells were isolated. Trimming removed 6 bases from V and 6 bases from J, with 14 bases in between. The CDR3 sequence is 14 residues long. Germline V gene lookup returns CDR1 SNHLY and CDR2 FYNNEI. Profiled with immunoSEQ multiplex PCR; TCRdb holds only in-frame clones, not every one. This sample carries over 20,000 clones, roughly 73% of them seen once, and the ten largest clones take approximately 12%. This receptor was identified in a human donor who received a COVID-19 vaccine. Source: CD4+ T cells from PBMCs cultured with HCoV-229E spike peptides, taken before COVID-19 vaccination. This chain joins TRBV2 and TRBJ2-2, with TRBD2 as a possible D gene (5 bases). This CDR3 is CASRDSSQAGELFF. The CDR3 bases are TGTGCCAGCAGGGACTCATCACAAGCCGGGGAGCTGTTTTTT. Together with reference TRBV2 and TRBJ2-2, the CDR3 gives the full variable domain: EPEVTQTPSHQVTQMGQEVILRCVPISNHLYFYWYRQILGQKVEFLVSFYNNEISEKSEIFDDQFSVERPDGSNFTLKIRSTKLEDSAMYFCASRDSSQAGELFFGEGSRLTVL.